This T cell receptor beta chain was retrieved from a study of blood T cells in healthy people across ages. The table lists this clonotype with many counts. Its matching antigen is unknown. The CDR3 is 16 amino acids. Losses at the gene ends were 4 bases for V and 1 base for J; bases not matched to a gene: 4. CDR1 SGHKS and CDR2 YYEKEE come from the germline V gene (reference sequence). Each sample had at least 7 million PBMCs isolated. A minimum of 5 micrograms of total RNA was extracted per sample. Notes on the study in general: TCR beta diversity per million T cells fell roughly linearly with age.

Next came a second PCR, run for about 6 to 12 cycles, which used a sample-barcoded 5' primer along with a J-beta primer mix. Every cDNA molecule bore a tag from a template-switch adaptor containing 12 random nucleotides. TCRdb redid the calling of the 5' RACE reads with MiXCR, one entry per CDR3 protein. The data hold 850,000 to 950,000 distinct CDR3 sequences, with less than 35% observed a single time. The sequencing input was blood. The source of this sequence is a woman older than 75 in good health. This chain joins TRBV5-5 and TRBJ2-5; the match to TRBD2 covers 13 bases. This chain's CDR3 is CASSLGTSGAQETQYF. The CDR3, as DNA: TGTGCCAGCAGCCTAGGGACTAGCGGGGCCCAAGAGACCCAGTACTTC.